This entry lists 18 T cell receptor beta chains sequenced from one sample in a study of cytomegalovirus exposure and HLA in healthy donors. Use of 60 Vbeta and 13 Jbeta primers characterized the PCR. This table comes from immunoSEQ multiplex PCR, and its TCRdb copy is limited to in-frame clones, with some not included. The sample yields fewer than 300,000 clones, 86% seen once. The sample comprised PBMCs. The receptors were sampled from a man in his forties or fifties in good health and CMV-seropositive.

The rearrangement links TRBV29-1 to TRBJ2-3; TRBD1 might be the D (6 bases). The CDR3 is 12 residues long. In germline, CDR1 is SQVTM, CDR2 ANQGSEA. The germline V and J ends were trimmed by 7 bases and 8 bases, with 16 bases remaining between them. The CDR3 DNA follows: TGCAGCGCCAGAAAGACAGGCGTTACGCAGTATTTT. Translated: CSARKTGVTQYF.

The genes are TRBV7-9 and TRBJ1-1, with no clear D. This CDR3 region has 14 residues. The V gene's germline CDR1 is SEHNR and CDR2 FQNEAQ (reference sequence). Trimming shortened V by 3 bases and J by 0 bases, and 8 bases separated the two germline ends. This CDR3 reads CASSFDGLNTEAFF. As DNA, the CDR3 is TGTGCCAGCAGCTTCGACGGGTTGAACACTGAAGCTTTCTTT.

This chain connects TRBV30 to TRBJ2-7; 9 nucleotides align to TRBD2. V lost 1 base to trimming and J lost 4 bases; unmatched junction nucleotides: 8. This CDR3 has 15 residues. CDR1 is GTSNPN, CDR2 SVGIG, per germline (reference sequence). The CDR3 spells CAWSDAGGLPYEQYF. CDR3 nucleotide sequence: TGTGCCTGGAGTGATGCGGGAGGGCTCCCGTACGAGCAGTACTTC.

The chain uses TRBV29-1 and TRBJ2-7, with 10 bases matching TRBD1. Per the germline V gene, CDR1 is SQVTM and CDR2 is ANQGSEA. The CDR3 has 16 amino acids. The V gene end was trimmed by 0 bases and the J gene end by 6 bases; junction bases not matched to a gene: 11. The CDR3 DNA reads TGCAGCGTTGAAGATCTGGGGGACAGGGGTTCCCTCGAGCAGTACTTC. Protein sequence: CSVEDLGDRGSLEQYF.

The chain recombines TRBV5-6 with TRBJ2-3; 8 bases line up with TRBD2. V trimming: 4 bases; J trimming: 6 bases; junction bases outside the gene matches: 13. Per the germline V gene, CDR1 is SGHDT and CDR2 is YYEEEE. This CDR3 has 16 amino acids. The CDR3 DNA is TGTGCCAGCAGCCCGGTGGGGGCGGGAGGTGCGGATACGCAGTATTTT. This translates into CASSPVGAGGADTQYF.

The chain couples TRBV19 to TRBJ2-7; TRBD2 might be the D (5 bases). V was trimmed by 1 base and J by 3 bases, leaving 10 bases between them. This CDR3 is built from 14 residues. CDR1 LNHDA and CDR2 SQIVND come from the germline V gene (reference sequence). The CDR3 here is CASSIGGSVYEQYF. Here the CDR3 DNA reads TGTGCCAGTAGTATAGGGGGTAGCGTCTACGAGCAGTACTTC. The complete variable domain, with remaining parts taken from reference TRBV19 and TRBJ2-7, reads DGGITQSPKYLFRKEGQNVTLSCEQNLNHDAMYWYRQDPGQGLRLIYYSQIVNDFQKGDIAEGYSVSREKKESFPLTVTSAQKNPTAFYLCASSIGGSVYEQYFGPGTRLTVT.

V usage is TRBV7-9 and J usage is TRBJ2-7, with 7 bases that match TRBD2. This CDR3 has 14 residues. The V gene end was trimmed by 6 bases and the J gene end by 0 bases; junction bases not matched to a gene: 5. In germline, CDR1 is SEHNR, CDR2 FQNEAQ (reference sequence). In nucleotides, the CDR3 is TGTGCCAGCAGTGTTGGGACTAACTCCTACGAGCAGTACTTC. Translating it yields CASSVGTNSYEQYF. Based on the CDR3 plus reference TRBV7-9 and TRBJ2-7, the full variable domain is DTGVSQNPRHKITKRGQNVTFRCDPISEHNRLYWYRQTLGQGPEFLTYFQNEAQLEKSRLLSDRFSAERPKGSFSTLEIQRTEQGDSAMYLCASSVGTNSYEQYFGPGTRLTVT.

The J gene is TRBJ2-5, the V gene TRBV19, with TRBD1 matching 11 bases. The length of the CDR3 is 15 residues. V was pared by 6 bases and J by 1 base, with 4 bases of the junction left unmatched. The germline CDR1 and CDR2 sequences are LNHDA and SQIVND (reference sequence). The CDR3 here is CASSSGTGGQETQYF. In DNA, the CDR3 is TGTGCCAGTAGCTCCGGGACAGGGGGCCAAGAGACCCAGTACTTC. Looking up the rest from reference TRBV19 and TRBJ2-5 gives the full variable domain: DGGITQSPKYLFRKEGQNVTLSCEQNLNHDAMYWYRQDPGQGLRLIYYSQIVNDFQKGDIAEGYSVSREKKESFPLTVTSAQKNPTAFYLCASSSGTGGQETQYFGPGTRLLVL.

The V call is TRBV6-1, the J call TRBJ2-7; 7 bases are shared with TRBD2. The trim removed 3 bases at V and 2 bases at J, leaving 7 bases unmatched. The CDR3 covers 15 residues. Germline assignment: CDR1 MNHNS and CDR2 SASEGT. In DNA, the CDR3 is TGTGCCAGCAGTGATGGAATAGCGGGTACCTACGAGCAGTACTTC. Its translation: CASSDGIAGTYEQYF.

V usage is TRBV5-4 and J usage is TRBJ2-3, with 7 nucleotides matching TRBD1. After removal of 4 bases from V and 2 bases from J, the junction contained 10 bases not matched to a gene. Germline-derived CDR1 and CDR2 are SGHNT and YYREEE (reference sequence). The CDR3 runs 16 residues. The CDR3 here is CASSLLGQTTTDTQYF. The CDR3 DNA is TGTGCCAGCAGCCTGTTGGGACAGACGACCACAGATACGCAGTATTTT.

This rearrangement joins TRBV7-2 to TRBJ2-1, with TRBD2 matching over 7 bases. Per germline, CDR1 SGHTA and CDR2 FQGNSA. The J segment lost 6 bases and the V segment lost 6 bases, leaving 8 bases of the junction unmatched. CDR3 size: 14 residues. This chain's CDR3 is CASSSRDYPNEQFF. In DNA form, the CDR3 reads TGTGCCAGCAGTTCCCGGGACTACCCCAATGAGCAGTTCTTC. Full variable domain (remainder filled in from reference TRBV7-2 and TRBJ2-1): GAGVSQSPSNKVTEKGKDVELRCDPISGHTALYWYRQSLGQGLEFLIYFQGNSAPDKSGLPSDRFSAERTGGSVSTLTIQRTQQEDSAVYLCASSSRDYPNEQFFGPGTRLTVL.

The rearrangement links TRBV18 to TRBJ2-2; tentatively, D is TRBD2 (7 bases). This CDR3 region has 16 residues. Germline CDR1 is KGHSH and CDR2 is LQKENI. The germline V and J ends were trimmed by 3 bases and 6 bases, with 17 bases remaining between them. The CDR3 protein is CASSPALGGRAGELFF. In DNA, the CDR3 is TGTGCCAGCTCACCCGCCCTCGGGGGGCGCGCCGGGGAGCTGTTTTTT.

The chain is built from TRBV5-1 and TRBJ2-3, with D tentatively TRBD2 (6 bases). The CDR3 runs to 12 residues. V was trimmed by 3 bases and J by 14 bases, leaving 16 bases between them. Germline V lookup: CDR1 SGHRS, CDR2 YFSETQ. For the CDR3, the DNA is TGCGCCAGCAGCTACGTAGGCGGGGCAGGGTATTTT. Residues: CASSYVGGAGYF. Based on the CDR3 plus reference TRBV5-1 and TRBJ2-3, the full variable domain is KAGVTQTPRYLIKTRGQQVTLSCSPISGHRSVSWYQQTPGQGLQFLFEYFSETQRNKGNFPGRFSGRQFSNSRSEMNVSTLELGDSALYLCASSYVGGAGYFGPGTRLTVL.

V and J are TRBV27 and TRBJ2-5, with D maybe TRBD2 (5 bases). With the DNA end fitting TRBJ2-7 better, the J assignment may be wrong. The CDR3 has 13 amino acids. Germline V gene lookup returns CDR1 MNHEY and CDR2 SMNVEV (reference sequence). CDR3 loop: CASSSALGYEQYF. The CDR3 DNA reads TGTGCCAGCAGTTCGGCACTAGGCTACGAGCAGTACTTC.

The V and J genes are TRBV6-1 and TRBJ2-7, with D possibly being TRBD1 (5 bases). The CDR3 totals 14 residues. The germline V gene has CDR1 MNHNS and CDR2 SASEGT. V dropped 7 bases and J dropped 2 bases, with 15 bases sitting between them. For the CDR3, the DNA is TGTGCCAGCATGGGATTGGGCAGGGCCTACGAGCAGTACTTC. Its protein is CASMGLGRAYEQYF.

The chain joins TRBV6-5 to TRBJ1-6, with 7 positions matching TRBD1. Germline values: CDR1 MNHEY, CDR2 SVGAGI. The CDR3 sequence is 15 residues long. J was trimmed by 5 bases and V by 3 bases; bases with no gene match: 4. The chain's CDR3 is CASSYHQGDNSPLHF. The DNA for the CDR3 is TGTGCCAGCAGTTATCATCAGGGGGATAATTCACCCCTCCACTTT.

The chain carries TRBV7-3 and TRBJ1-2, with D maybe TRBD1 (5 bases). Germline assignment: CDR1 SGHTA and CDR2 FQGTGA. V was pared by 0 bases and J by 8 bases, with 10 bases between. This CDR3 contains 13 residues. CDR3 DNA: TGTGCCAGCAGCTTAACAGGGGTCGACGGCTACACCTTC. It translates to CASSLTGVDGYTF.

The chain joins TRBV2 to TRBJ2-7; no definite D call. The V end was cut by 5 bases, the J end by 3 bases, with 5 bases between. The CDR3 length is 11 residues. CDR1 and CDR2 from the germline V gene are SNHLY and FYNNEI. In nucleotides, the CDR3 is TGTGCCAGCAGTCCTTACTACGAGCAGTACTTC. It yields the protein CASSPYYEQYF. Together with reference TRBV2 and TRBJ2-7, the CDR3 gives the full variable domain: EPEVTQTPSHQVTQMGQEVILRCVPISNHLYFYWYRQILGQKVEFLVSFYNNEISEKSEIFDDQFSVERPDGSNFTLKIRSTKLEDSAMYFCASSPYYEQYFGPGTRLTVT.